The rows below give T cell receptor beta chains drawn from one sample of a study of control samples from healthy donors and cancer patients. Assay used: immunoSEQ multiplex PCR; TCRdb lists only in-frame clones, some missing. The table has approximately 69,000 clones, roughly 90% seen once; the top ten hold less than 6%. The sample consisted of PBMCs. All receptors come from a man between 60 and 75 years old with colorectal cancer. CDR3s include the opening cysteine and the closing phenylalanine or tryptophan. D genes are given only for firm matches. A clone size is listed for some rows: how often the clone was seen (once, few, many), or a class if it is expanded.

v_call	d_call	j_call	clone_size	cdr3_nt	cdr3_aa
TRBV27	-	TRBJ1-4	once	TGTGCCAGCAGGGGGGAAGGGTGGGGTGAAAAACTGTTTTTT	CASRGEGWGEKLFF
TRBV5-1	-	TRBJ2-7	-	TGCGCCAGCAGCTTGGTTGGCCAGGGCGAGCAGTACTTC	CASSLVGQGEQYF
TRBV5-1	-	TRBJ2-7	-	TGCGCCAGCAGCCAAAGGGCAGGATTAATGGAGCAATTGCAGTACTTC	CASSQRAGLMEQLQYF
TRBV7-9	TRBD1	TRBJ2-6	-	TGTGCCAGTGGCCCGGGGACAGGGGGCTCTGGGGCCAACGTCCTGACTTTC	CASGPGTGGSGANVLTF
TRBV13	-	TRBJ1-2	few	TGTGCCAGCAGCTTCCTCGACAGTCAGGCCATTTCCTATGGCTACACCTTC	CASSFLDSQAISYGYTF
TRBV5-1	-	TRBJ2-3	-	TGCGCCAGCAGCGGGGGCCAAGGCGCTAGCACAGATACGCAGTATTTT	CASSGGQGASTDTQYF
TRBV2	TRBD1	TRBJ2-7	once	TGTGCCAGCAGAGAGGGACAGGGTCTATACTACGAGCAGTACTTC	CASREGQGLYYEQYF
TRBV7-9	TRBD2	TRBJ2-3	-	TGTGCCAGCAGCTTAGGGACTAGCGGGGTGCGAAGCACAGATACGCAGTATTTT	CASSLGTSGVRSTDTQYF
TRBV7-6	-	TRBJ2-6	-	TGTGCCAGCAGCTTAGTGGGTGAGCGGATCTCTGGGGCCAACGTCCTGACTTTC	CASSLVGERISGANVLTF
TRBV6-1	-	TRBJ1-2	once	TGTGCCAGCAGTGAAGCGATCGGGCAGTCTGGTGGCTACACCTTC	CASSEAIGQSGGYTF
TRBV19	TRBD1	TRBJ2-2	-	TGTGCCACCATCGACAGGGGCACGAACACCGGGGAGCTGTTTTTT	CATIDRGTNTGELFF
TRBV5-1	TRBD1	TRBJ2-7	-	TGCGCCAGCAGCCAGGGACAGAGCTCCTACGAGCAGTACTTC	CASSQGQSSYEQYF
TRBV29-1	-	TRBJ1-2	-	TGCAGCGTTGAAGAGGGCAGGGTGGACTATGGCTACACCTTC	CSVEEGRVDYGYTF
TRBV15	-	TRBJ1-5	-	TGTGCCACCAGCAGGATGCTCGGGAGTTCCGGCCGCAATCAGCCCCAGCATTTT	CATSRMLGSSGRNQPQHF
TRBV11-3	TRBD2	TRBJ2-3	-	TGTGCCAGCAGCCCTCTAGCGGGGTTGAGCACAGATACGCAGTATTTT	CASSPLAGLSTDTQYF
TRBV7-7	TRBD1	TRBJ2-1	-	TGTGCCAGCAGCTTGGGTCCGGGACAGGGGAACCGGCAAACCCGGAATGAGCAGTTCTTC	CASSLGPGQGNRQTRNEQFF
TRBV11-3	-	TRBJ2-5	-	TGTGCCAGCAGCTTAGGCGACAGGTCAGAGACCCAGTACTTC	CASSLGDRSETQYF
TRBV10-2	-	TRBJ2-7	-	TGCGCCAGCAGTGAGTCCTGGGGACCCTACGAGCAGTACTTC	CASSESWGPYEQYF
TRBV7-9	TRBD1	TRBJ2-5	-	TGTGCCAGCAGCCCGTCGGGACAGGGATGGCAAGAGACCCAGTACTTC	CASSPSGQGWQETQYF
TRBV30	-	TRBJ2-5	-	TGTGCCTGGAGTCTCCGGGGCAAACAAGAGACCCAGTACTTC	CAWSLRGKQETQYF
TRBV9	TRBD2	TRBJ2-7	-	TGTGCCAGCAGCCCAGGGGGGGGACTAGCGACCTACGAGCAGTACTTC	CASSPGGGLATYEQYF
TRBV6-5	-	TRBJ1-3	-	TGTGCCAGCAGTTACTCGGGATTGTCTGGAAACACCATATATTTT	CASSYSGLSGNTIYF